This T cell receptor beta chain derives from a study of cytomegalovirus exposure and HLA in healthy donors. Points from the study as a whole: About 87% or about 30% of the time was how often most TCR beta V segments were productive, according to an earlier analysis. Later analysis demonstrated an association between a missense DCLRE1C variant and TCR beta V- and J-gene trimming. Later on, an analysis tied approximately 17,000 TCR beta sequences to HLA alleles at 0.05 false discovery rate.

A word on this clone: Its antigen is currently unknown. Sequence at one end of the junction differs from germline and may be a read error.

Primers for the PCR totalled 60 Vbeta and 13 Jbeta. The table came from immunoSEQ multiplex PCR; TCRdb's copy has only in-frame clones and leaves some out. The data hold 210,000 or so clones, with 80% to 90% observed a single time. This CDR3 spans 18 amino acids. Germline V gives CDR1 ENHRY, CDR2 SYGVKD. Sequenced material: PBMCs. The chain couples TRBV10-3 to TRBJ1-6, with D tentatively TRBD1 (6 bases). The clonotype comes from a woman aged 18-35 years in good health and CMV-seronegative. The CDR3 bases are TGTGCCATCAGTGGGACAGCTCTGCAGAGCTCCTATAATTCGCCCCTCCACTTT. It encodes CAISGTALQSSYNSPLHF.